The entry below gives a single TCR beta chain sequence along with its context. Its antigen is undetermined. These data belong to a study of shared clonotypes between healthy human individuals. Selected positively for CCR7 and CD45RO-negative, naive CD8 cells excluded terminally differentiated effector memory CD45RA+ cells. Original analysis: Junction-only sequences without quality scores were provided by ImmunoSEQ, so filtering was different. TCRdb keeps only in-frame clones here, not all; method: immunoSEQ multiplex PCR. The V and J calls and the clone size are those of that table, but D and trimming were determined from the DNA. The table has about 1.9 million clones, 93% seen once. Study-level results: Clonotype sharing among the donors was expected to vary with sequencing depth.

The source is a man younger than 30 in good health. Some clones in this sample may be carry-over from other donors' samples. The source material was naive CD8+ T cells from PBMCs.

The CDR3 DNA reads TGCGCCAGCAGCCAGGCCAGAAACGAGCAGTACTTC. Residues: CASSQARNEQYF. V usage is TRBV4-1 and J usage is TRBJ2-7; no definite D call. The V gene lost 3 bases and the J gene lost 5 bases, with 8 bases spanning the gap. Germline lookup yields CDR1 MGHRA and CDR2 YSYEKL. The CDR3 consists of 12 residues.